This T cell receptor (beta chain) emerged from a study of T cell changes during pregnancy in multiple sclerosis. Some clones are missing from TCRdb's copy, which holds only in-frame ones; the method was immunoSEQ multiplex PCR. Of 60,000 to 90,000 clones listed, approximately 91% were seen once; the top ten hold less than 2.5%. The origin of this receptor is a female donor with multiple sclerosis, enrolled in a pregnancy study. The source material was peripheral blood, sampled before pregnancy.

CDR3: CASSLMGAGAREQYF. In nucleotides, the CDR3 is TGTGCCAGCAGTTTAATGGGGGCAGGAGCGAGAGAGCAGTACTTC. V is TRBV28 and J is TRBJ2-7; perhaps TRBD1 as D (6 bases). The V end lost 2 bases, the J end lost 7 bases, and 18 bases lay between the germline ends. This CDR3 has 15 residues. Germline V gene lookup returns CDR1 MDHEN and CDR2 SYDVKM.